Listed below are T cell receptor beta chains from one sample, sequenced in a study of blood T cells in healthy people across ages. MiXCR, run by TCRdb on the 5' RACE reads, gives a single entry per CDR3 protein. This table holds about 1.4 million distinct CDR3 sequences, 59% found once. Material: blood. The receptors were sampled from a man younger than 35 in good health. Each CDR3 is given with its conserved first and last residue. A D gene is named only where the DNA matches it firmly. Size is omitted from some rows. Given values are once, few, many or a class for expanded clones.

>.|.|TRBV20-1|TRBJ1-4|16
TGCAGTGGCCGGAGGGCAGGGAGGGCGACTAATGAAAAACTGTTTTTT
CSGRRAGRATNEKLFF
>.|.|TRBV3-1|TRBJ2-1|13
TGTGCCAGCAGCTTTAACAGTCGTGGTGAGCAGTTCTTC
CASSFNSRGEQFF
>.|few|TRBV20-1|TRBJ1-2|14
TGCAGTGCTAGATTGGGAGGGGCGTCGGGTGGCTACACCTTC
CSARLGGASGGYTF
>TRBD1|few|TRBV28|TRBJ2-7|15
TGTGCCTCCGGACAGGGGCCGCCCGCCCCCTACGAGCAGTACTTC
CASGQGPPAPYEQYF
>.|.|TRBV10-3|TRBJ1-2|13
TGTGCCAGTGAAGAGACAGGTCTCGGTGGCTACACCTTC
CASEETGLGGYTF
>TRBD1|.|TRBV7-9|TRBJ2-1|15
TGTGCCAGCAGCTTACCGACAGGGGGCTACAATGAGCAGTTCTTC
CASSLPTGGYNEQFF
>.|.|TRBV20-1|TRBJ2-3|12
TGCAGTGCTAGGGAGCTTGGAAATACGCAGTATTTT
CSARELGNTQYF
>.|few|TRBV4-1|TRBJ2-7|10
TGCGCCAGCGGGGCGGACGAGCAGTACTTC
CASGADEQYF
>.|.|TRBV6-1|TRBJ2-3|15
TGTGCCAGCAATCCCTATGGGGACAATGAGGATACGCAGTATTTT
CASNPYGDNEDTQYF
>.|.|TRBV2|TRBJ2-1|13
TGTGCCAGCAACACCGCAGCGTACGATGAGCAGTTCTTC
CASNTAAYDEQFF
>.|.|TRBV20-1|TRBJ1-2|12
TGCAGTGCCTTATGGGGGGACTATGGCTACACCTTC
CSALWGDYGYTF
>TRBD2|few|TRBV29-1|TRBJ2-7|14
TGCAGCGTTCTCAGGGAGGGCTCTACCTACGAGCAGTACTTC
CSVLREGSTYEQYF
>.|.|TRBV29-1|TRBJ2-3|14
TGCAGCGTTGTCGCGTGGGGCGACACAGATACGCAGTATTTT
CSVVAWGDTDTQYF
>TRBD2|.|TRBV20-1|TRBJ2-1|15
TGCAGTGCTATTGTAGCGGGGCTCCCGAGGGGTGAGCAGTTCTTC
CSAIVAGLPRGEQFF
>.|.|TRBV5-1|TRBJ1-2|12
TGCGCCAGCAGCGCAACCGGCGCCGGCTACACCTTC
CASSATGAGYTF
>.|.|TRBV20-1|TRBJ2-4|12
TGCAGTGCTGAAGAGGGACTTGCGGGGAGGTACTTC
CSAEEGLAGRYF
>.|.|TRBV11-2|TRBJ2-5|14
TGTGCCAGCAGCTTGGTTCCGACCACAGGGACCCAGTACTTC
CASSLVPTTGTQYF
>TRBD1|.|TRBV7-8|TRBJ1-4|15
TGTGCCAGCAGCTTAAGCAGGGGGGTCGTAGAAAAACTGTTTTTT
CASSLSRGVVEKLFF
>.|.|TRBV12-3/TRBV12-4|TRBJ2-7|15
TGTGCCAGCAGATCCGGGACACATTCTTTGGACGAGCAGTACTTC
CASRSGTHSLDEQYF
>TRBD1|few|TRBV27|TRBJ2-7|14
TGTGCCAGCAGAATGGGACAGAATCTTGGCGAGCAGTACTTC
CASRMGQNLGEQYF
>.|.|TRBV4-3|TRBJ1-2|15
TGCGCCAGCGGCCAAGTTTCGGGGGCTGACTATGGCTACACCTTC
CASGQVSGADYGYTF
>TRBD2|.|TRBV27|TRBJ2-1|13
TGTGCCAGCAGTTTCCGCGGGAGCTATGAGCAGTTCTTC
CASSFRGSYEQFF
>.|.|TRBV29-1|TRBJ2-1|13
TGCAGCGTTGGGGAGGTTCTCCACAATGAGCAGTTCTTC
CSVGEVLHNEQFF
>.|.|TRBV10-3|TRBJ1-1|14
TGTGCCATCAGTGAGTCAGGGCAGAACACTGAAGCTTTCTTT
CAISESGQNTEAFF
>.|.|TRBV4-3|TRBJ2-5|15
TGCGCCAGCAGCCAAGAATTAAGAGGGGTAGAGACCCAGTACTTC
CASSQELRGVETQYF
>.|.|TRBV11-2|TRBJ2-7|16
TGTGCCAGCAGCTTACGACGGACGGCAAGCTCCTACGAGCAGTACTTC
CASSLRRTASSYEQYF
>.|.|TRBV7-9|TRBJ1-2|17
TGTGCCAGCAGCCCCCGGCAGGGGCCCTTTGATAACTATGGCTACACCTTC
CASSPRQGPFDNYGYTF